Listed below are T cell receptor beta chains from one sample, sequenced in a study of blood T cell repertoires in COVID-19. Generated by immunoSEQ multiplex PCR, the TCRdb table keeps only in-frame clones and is missing some. The table has some 41,000 clones, about 88% seen once; the top ten hold 10% to 15%. The sample comprised peripheral blood. The receptors were sampled from a man aged 55 to 69 with active COVID-19. The CDR3 runs from the conserved cysteine through the conserved F or W. Fields, in order: clone size, V gene, J gene, CDR3 length, D gene, CDR3 protein, CDR3 DNA. A D gene is named only where the DNA matches it firmly. Only part of the rows carry a size: once, few, many, or a class if the clone is expanded.

few,TRBV4-3,TRBJ2-1,19,TRBD2,CASSQGRTSGSFSYNEQFF,TGCGCCAGCAGCCAAGGGAGGACTAGCGGGAGTTTCTCCTACAATGAGCAGTTCTTC
NA,TRBV10-2,TRBJ2-3,15,TRBD2,CASSEPAGGLNTQYF,TGCGCCAGCAGTGAGCCAGCGGGAGGGCTAAATACGCAGTATTTT
NA,TRBV30,TRBJ1-6,13,TRBD1,CARGDRGNSPLHF,TGTGCCCGAGGCGACAGGGGGAATTCACCCCTCCACTTT
NA,TRBV7-2,TRBJ2-3,17,TRBD2,CASSLGSSGSDTDTQYF,TGTGCCAGCAGCTTAGGATCTAGCGGGAGCGACACAGATACGCAGTATTTT
NA,TRBV5-6,TRBJ2-3,16,TRBD2,CASRRGLALRTDTQYF,TGTGCCAGCAGGAGGGGACTAGCGCTACGCACAGATACGCAGTATTTT
NA,TRBV4-1,TRBJ1-2,16,NA,CASSQDTLGTDLGYTF,TGCGCCAGCAGCCAAGATACGCTTGGGACTGATCTCGGCTACACCTTC
NA,TRBV5-4,TRBJ1-6,14,NA,CASSSDRINSPLHF,TGTGCCAGCAGCTCGGACAGAATTAATTCACCCCTCCACTTT
NA,TRBV18,TRBJ2-7,15,TRBD1,CASSPGTGSPYEQYF,TGTGCCAGCTCACCAGGGACAGGGAGCCCCTACGAGCAGTACTTC
NA,TRBV4-1,TRBJ2-5,15,NA,CASSQDPAGGETQYF,TGCGCCAGCAGCCAAGATCCCGCCGGAGGGGAGACCCAGTACTTC
NA,TRBV19,TRBJ2-7,13,TRBD2,CASSRTSAYEQYF,TGTGCCAGTAGTCGGACTAGTGCCTACGAGCAGTACTTC
few,TRBV7-2,TRBJ2-1,16,TRBD2,CASSLPPGLAGYEQFF,TGTGCCAGCAGCTTGCCTCCGGGACTAGCGGGATATGAGCAGTTCTTC
NA,TRBV27,TRBJ1-2,14,NA,CASSFGRANYGYTF,TGTGCCAGCAGTTTTGGCAGGGCTAACTATGGCTACACCTTC
NA,TRBV19,TRBJ2-4,15,TRBD1,CATSDRTLAKNIQYF,TGTGCCACCTCGGACAGGACCTTAGCCAAAAACATTCAGTACTTC
NA,TRBV4-1,TRBJ1-1,16,NA,CASSQVPSGGITEAFF,TGCGCCAGCAGCCAAGTACCTTCGGGGGGGATTACTGAAGCTTTCTTT
NA,TRBV7-2,TRBJ1-1,13,NA,CASSLNPGYEAFF,TGTGCCAGCAGCTTAAATCCCGGGTATGAAGCTTTCTTT
NA,TRBV3-1/TRBV3-2,TRBJ2-3,16,TRBD1,CASSPRDRGSTDTQYF,TGTGCCAGCAGCCCAAGGGACAGAGGTAGCACAGATACGCAGTATTTT
NA,TRBV4-3,TRBJ2-1,16,NA,CASSQGLIGAGNEQFF,TGCGCCAGCAGCCAAGGTCTCATCGGGGCGGGGAATGAGCAGTTCTTC
NA,TRBV3-1/TRBV3-2,TRBJ2-2,15,TRBD2,CASSRGLAGTGELFF,TGTGCCAGCAGCCGCGGACTAGCGGGCACCGGGGAGCTGTTTTTT
NA,TRBV27,TRBJ1-4,14,NA,CASSPDSNGGKLFF,TGTGCCAGCAGCCCAGACAGTAACGGAGGGAAACTGTTTTTT
NA,TRBV25-1,TRBJ2-1,15,TRBD1,CASSDPGQGDNEQFF,TGTGCCAGCAGTGATCCGGGACAGGGCGATAATGAGCAGTTCTTC
NA,TRBV2,TRBJ1-6,14,NA,CASSAGAVNSPLHF,TGTGCCAGCAGTGCAGGGGCCGTTAATTCACCCCTCCACTTT
NA,TRBV7-9,TRBJ2-5,14,NA,CASSLGVSVETQYF,TGTGCCAGCAGCTTAGGGGTTAGCGTGGAGACCCAGTACTTC
once,TRBV18,TRBJ2-4,14,NA,CASSLGGGGDIQYF,TGTGCCAGCTCACTCGGAGGAGGGGGGGACATTCAGTACTTC
few,TRBV4-1,TRBJ2-5,13,TRBD1,CASNRGGGETQYF,TGCGCCAGCAACAGGGGTGGCGGAGAGACCCAGTACTTC
NA,TRBV2,TRBJ2-1,13,NA,CASSDRGRFPSFF,TGTGCCAGCAGTGACAGGGGAAGGTTCCCCTCGTTCTTC
NA,TRBV4-1,TRBJ2-2,14,NA,CASSQAPGSGELFF,TGCGCCAGCAGCCAAGCGCCGGGGTCCGGGGAGCTGTTTTTT
NA,TRBV19,TRBJ1-2,15,NA,CASSDKASSNYGYTF,TGTGCCAGTAGTGACAAGGCCAGTTCTAACTATGGCTACACCTTC